This T cell receptor (beta chain) was observed in a study of shared T cell receptors in the human thymus. Sequencing used immunoSEQ multiplex PCR; TCRdb keeps in-frame clones, though not all of them. The sample shows about 380,000 clones, roughly 94% of them seen only once. This clonotype originated in a human donor. Sample: thymocytes.

This chain's CDR3 is CASSPSGSLQPQHF. The CDR3 DNA reads as TGTGCCAGCAGTCCTAGTGGCAGTTTGCAGCCCCAGCATTTT. The V and J genes are TRBV27 and TRBJ1-5; no reliable D call. Germline CDR1 MNHEY, CDR2 SMNVEV (reference sequence). V was shortened by 5 bases and J by 7 bases, with 15 bases between the two germline ends. CDR3 length: 14 amino acids.